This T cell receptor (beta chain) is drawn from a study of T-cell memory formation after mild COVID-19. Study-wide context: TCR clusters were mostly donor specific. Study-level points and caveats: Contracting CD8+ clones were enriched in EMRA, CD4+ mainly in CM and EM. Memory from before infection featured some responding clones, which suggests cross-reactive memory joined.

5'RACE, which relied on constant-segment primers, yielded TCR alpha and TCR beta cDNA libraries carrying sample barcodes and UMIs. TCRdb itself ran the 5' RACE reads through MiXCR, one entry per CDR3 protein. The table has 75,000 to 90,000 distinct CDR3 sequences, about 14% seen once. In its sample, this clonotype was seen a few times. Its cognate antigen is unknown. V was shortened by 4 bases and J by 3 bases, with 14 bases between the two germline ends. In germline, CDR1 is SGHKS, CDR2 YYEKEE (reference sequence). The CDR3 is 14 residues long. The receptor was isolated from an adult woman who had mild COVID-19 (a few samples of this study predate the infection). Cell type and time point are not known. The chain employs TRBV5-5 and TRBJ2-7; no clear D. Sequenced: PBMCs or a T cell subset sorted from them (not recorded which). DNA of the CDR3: TGTGCCAGCAGCCCGCTTGGCAGACACTACGAGCAGTACTTC. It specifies CASSPLGRHYEQYF.